This TCR beta chain was obtained from a study of T cell responses to AZD1222 COVID-19 vaccine. Study-level results: Repertoires were collected only later (after the peak T cell response had occurred). At baseline, seropositivity was found in only a handful of AZD1222 recipients. Spike-specific TCR breadth and depth both grew after two AZD1222 doses.

In the case of this clone: The antigen is not known.

The data were produced by immunoSEQ multiplex PCR, yet TCRdb's version contains in-frame clones alone and is incomplete. The sample comprises about 120,000 clones, 92% of which are singletons, and around 8% rests with the top ten. This CDR3 has 13 residues. CDR1 is SGHTA, CDR2 FQGNSA, per germline. V lost 10 bases and J 3 bases, leaving 13 bases between the germline ends. Sequenced here: peripheral blood, sampled 28 days after the second AZD1222 dose. The chain links TRBV7-2 to TRBJ1-5, with no clear D. The clonotype originates from an adult who received the AZD1222 COVID-19 vaccine. CDR3 bases: TGTGCCACCTCCAAAGGGTACAATCAGCCCCAGCATTTT. Amino acid sequence: CATSKGYNQPQHF.